A single sample gave rise to the 32 T cell receptor beta chains below, sequenced in a study of Graves' ophthalmopathy and Graves' hyperthyroidism. The sequenced template was RNA, covering the TCR beta CDR3 region. First-round RT-PCR used HTBI primers; second-round multiplex PCR followed. TCRdb re-analysed the multiplex PCR reads in MiXCR, keeping a single row per CDR3 protein. This sample has just over 600,000 distinct CDR3 sequences, with about 24% found just once. Sequencing was carried out using peripheral blood. The receptors were gathered from a woman between 18 and 29 years old with stable Graves' hyperthyroidism. Some clones in this sample may be carry-over from other donors' samples.

This clonotype appeared many times. At one boundary the junction diverges from the germline segment, which might be a read error. V is TRBV5-6 and J is TRBJ1-1; D remains ambiguous. Per germline, CDR1 SGHDT and CDR2 YYEEEE. This CDR3 is built from 13 residues. CDR3 in DNA: TGTGCCAACAGCACAGCCCCCGACACTGAAGCTTTCTTT. This sequence encodes CANSTAPDTEAFF.

The chain links TRBV7-8 to TRBJ2-5; D not resolved. The CDR3 has 15 residues. Germline CDR1 SGHVS, CDR2 FQNEAQ. V shed 1 base and J shed 4 bases, with 13 bases lying between them. DNA for the CDR3: TGTGCCAGCAGCTTAGTCCTTAGTGTAGCAGAGACCCAGTACTTC. It specifies CASSLVLSVAETQYF. Using reference TRBV7-8 and TRBJ2-5 for the parts outside the CDR3, the full variable domain is GAGVSQSPRYKVAKRGQDVALRCDPISGHVSLFWYQQALGQGPEFLTYFQNEAQLDKSGLPSDRFFAERPEGSVSTLKIQRTQQEDSAVYLCASSLVLSVAETQYFGPGTRLLVL.

This clonotype was counted only a few times. A much larger clone sits a single nucleotide away, making a read error possible. This rearrangement joins TRBV3-1 to TRBJ1-2; no firm D call. V was shortened by 2 bases and J by 12 bases, with 13 bases between the two germline ends. The CDR3 is 12 amino acids. Germline V gives CDR1 LGHDT, CDR2 YNNKEL (reference sequence). CDR3 protein: CASSQSRHGHTF. CDR3 coding DNA: TGTGCCAGCAGCCAAAGTAGGCACGGCCACACCTTC.

The chain combines TRBV7-2 with TRBJ2-7, with D possibly being TRBD2 (5 bases). This CDR3 has 14 residues. Germline V gives CDR1 SGHTA, CDR2 FQGNSA. The ends were cut back, 0 bases at V and 3 bases at J, with 9 bases in the middle. DNA of the CDR3: TGTGCCAGCAGCTTAGCGAGGGCCGTCTACGAGCAGTACTTC. This sequence encodes CASSLARAVYEQYF.

This clonotype was picked up many times. V gene TRBV19 combines with J gene TRBJ1-1, with a weak D call TRBD1 (5 bases). CDR3 length: 11 amino acids. Deletions cut 10 bases from V and 8 bases from J, with 14 bases between. Germline CDR1 is LNHDA and CDR2 is SQIVND (reference sequence). The CDR3 sequence: CATPGGREAFF. Here the CDR3 DNA reads TGTGCCACACCGGGGGGACGGGAAGCTTTCTTT.

This chain joins TRBV29-1 and TRBJ1-2, with D perhaps TRBD1 (5 bases). Trimming stripped 4 bases from V and 4 bases from J, with 25 bases between. This CDR3 is built from 17 residues. Germline lookup yields CDR1 SQVTM and CDR2 ANQGSEA. The CDR3 DNA reads as TGCAGCGTTGGGGGACCGGGACCCTTCTCTTCCGGCTATGGCTACACCTTC. Translated: CSVGGPGPFSSGYGYTF.

The sample holds many counts of this clonotype. The chain employs TRBV7-3 and TRBJ1-2, with D hard to call. The CDR3 contains 14 residues. Trimming left V 1 base short and J 7 bases short, with 13 bases between. Germline values: CDR1 SGHTA, CDR2 FQGTGA. The CDR3 coding sequence is TGTGCCAGCAGCTTAAATGGCCCCTCGAGTGGCTACACCTTC. As protein: CASSLNGPSSGYTF.

Comment on this clonotype: The junction departs from germline at one end; a sequencing error may be responsible. The rearrangement links TRBV7-8 to TRBJ1-3; TRBD1 agrees at 8 bases. This CDR3 contains 12 residues. Looked up from germline, CDR1 is SGHVS and CDR2 is FQNEAQ. The CDR3 sequence: CASSHPGQAKDF. In DNA form, the CDR3 reads TGTGCCAGCAGCCATCCGGGACAGGCGAAAGATTTT.

This clonotype turned up a few times. J is TRBJ1-1 and V is TRBV4-1; D ambiguous. Germline V CDR1 and CDR2: MGHRA, YSYEKL. Trimming left V 0 bases short and J 0 bases short, with 8 bases between. The CDR3 spans 15 residues. The CDR3: CASSQEPGLNTEAFF. Written as DNA, the CDR3 is TGCGCCAGCAGCCAAGAGCCCGGTTTGAACACTGAAGCTTTCTTT.

This clonotype was counted between two and nine times. This chain joins TRBV6-5 and TRBJ2-5; TRBD2 matches at 11 bases. The V gene end was trimmed by 0 bases and the J gene end by 4 bases; junction bases not matched to a gene: 4. This CDR3 contains 16 residues. Germline CDR1 and CDR2: MNHEY and SVGAGI. CDR3 residues: CASSYSTSGSAETQYF. The CDR3 nucleotides read TGTGCCAGCAGTTACTCTACTAGCGGGAGTGCAGAGACCCAGTACTTC.

This clonotype was seen at least ten times. V is TRBV20-1 and J is TRBJ2-7; no clear D. Germline V gene data show CDR1 as DFQATT and CDR2 as SNEGSKA (reference sequence). The CDR3 loop spans 11 amino acids. With 7 bases removed from V and 1 base from J, the gap between germline ends came to 8 bases. As DNA, the CDR3 is TGCAGTGTTGGGCCATCCTACGAGCAGTACTTC. The encoded protein is CSVGPSYEQYF.

This clonotype was counted once. The V call is TRBV12-3 or TRBV12-4, the J call TRBJ1-1, with D tentatively TRBD1 (5 bases). The CDR3 contains 14 residues. Trimming took 4 bases from V and 3 from J, leaving 12 bases between them. DNA of the CDR3: TGTGCCAGCAGTTCGGGACCGGGCGACACTGAAGCTTTCTTT. The encoded protein is CASSSGPGDTEAFF.

The sample holds many counts of this clonotype. J is TRBJ2-7 and V is TRBV4-3; the D gene could be TRBD1 or TRBD2 (5 bases each). This CDR3 is 15 amino acids long. Between the trimmed V and J ends, which lost 2 bases and 2 bases, there was a span of 13 bases. Germline CDR1 reads LGHNA; CDR2 reads YSLEER. DNA for the CDR3: TGCGCCAGCAGCCAAAATCACCCGGGGCCCTACGAGCAGTACTTC. Amino acids: CASSQNHPGPYEQYF.

This chain joins TRBV12-3 or TRBV12-4 and TRBJ2-7, with D perhaps given as TRBD1 or TRBD2 (7 bases each). V gave up 7 bases and J gave up 1 base, with 14 bases separating them. This CDR3 has 14 amino acids. CDR3 DNA sequence: TGTGCCAGCAAATCGCAGGGGGGGTCCTACGAGCAGTACTTC. This gives the protein CASKSQGGSYEQYF.

This clonotype was seen repeatedly, ten times or more. The chain carries TRBV12-3 or TRBV12-4 and TRBJ2-7; D is unresolved. Trimming stripped 3 bases from V and 3 bases from J, with 15 bases between. The CDR3 consists of 15 residues. The CDR3 DNA is TGTGCCAGCAGTTTCTCGGGCGGAGATTTCTACGAGCAGTACTTC. This codes for CASSFSGGDFYEQYF.

This clonotype has just a few counts. The chain is built from TRBV11-2 and TRBJ2-7; D is uncertain. The V end was cut by 1 base, the J end by 2 bases, with 21 bases between. The CDR3 runs to 18 residues. The germline V gene encodes CDR1 SGHAT and CDR2 FQNNGV. CDR3 bases: TGTGCCAGCAGCTTAGTACGCTCCTCAAGGGTAAGAACCTACGAGCAGTACTTC. It codes for CASSLVRSSRVRTYEQYF. Full variable domain (outside the CDR3, taken from reference TRBV11-2 and TRBJ2-7): EAGVAQSPRYKIIEKRQSVAFWCNPISGHATLYWYQQILGQGPKLLIQFQNNGVVDDSQLPKDRFSAERLKGVDSTLKIQPAKLEDSAVYLCASSLVRSSRVRTYEQYFGPGTRLTVT.

There are many counts of this clonotype. The chain uses TRBV28 and TRBJ1-1; 7 bases map to TRBD1. The CDR3 is 15 residues long. The germline CDR1 and CDR2 sequences are MDHEN and SYDVKM. V gave up 10 bases and J gave up 5 bases; unmatched junction bases: 16. CDR3 nucleotide sequence: TGTGCCACGGGAAGGCGAGGGGGCAGAAGGACTGAAGCTTTCTTT. Its translation: CATGRRGGRRTEAFF.

This clonotype was detected ten times or more. The CDR3 loop is CASVQGLNQPQHF. The CDR3 nucleotides are TGTGCCAGCGTCCAGGGATTGAATCAGCCCCAGCATTTT. The chain links TRBV2 to TRBJ1-5; possible D gene TRBD1, 5 bases. Per the germline V gene, CDR1 is SNHLY and CDR2 is FYNNEI. The CDR3 is 13 residues long. Deletions cut 8 bases from V and 4 bases from J, with 12 bases between. Supplemented by reference TRBV2 and TRBJ1-5, the full variable domain reads EPEVTQTPSHQVTQMGQEVILRCVPISNHLYFYWYRQILGQKVEFLVSFYNNEISEKSEIFDDQFSVERPDGSNFTLKIRSTKLEDSAMYFCASVQGLNQPQHFGDGTRLSIL.

This clonotype occurred many times. V gene TRBV30 combines with J gene TRBJ1-2, with TRBD1 as a possible D gene (6 bases). This CDR3 has 12 amino acids. V shed 6 bases and J shed 6 bases, with 14 bases lying between them. CDR1 GTSNPN and CDR2 SVGIG come from the germline V gene (reference sequence). CDR3 DNA: TGTGCCTGCCTAGGGGGGAGGGATGGCTACACCTTC. Translation: CACLGGRDGYTF.

This chain uses TRBV5-1 with TRBJ1-6, with D maybe TRBD1 (6 bases). Germline V gene lookup returns CDR1 SGHRS and CDR2 YFSETQ. V was pared by 3 bases and J by 9 bases, with 16 bases between. The CDR3 is 15 residues long. The CDR3 protein is CASSSKGQGPSPLHF. The CDR3 nucleotides read TGCGCCAGCAGCTCTAAGGGGCAGGGGCCTTCACCCCTCCACTTT. The whole variable domain, filled in from reference TRBV5-1 and TRBJ1-6, reads KAGVTQTPRYLIKTRGQQVTLSCSPISGHRSVSWYQQTPGQGLQFLFEYFSETQRNKGNFPGRFSGRQFSNSRSEMNVSTLELGDSALYLCASSSKGQGPSPLHFGNGTRLTVT.

This clonotype has at least ten counts. The chain uses TRBV20-1 and TRBJ2-7, with TRBD1 as a possible D gene (6 bases). Germline CDR1 is DFQATT and CDR2 is SNEGSKA (reference sequence). The V end was cut by 6 bases, the J end by 0 bases, with 9 bases between. This CDR3 has 12 residues. The CDR3 is CSAYRVSYEQYF. In DNA form, the CDR3 reads TGCAGTGCCTACAGGGTCTCCTACGAGCAGTACTTC.

Many counts were recorded for this clonotype. V and J are TRBV7-6 and TRBJ2-7; TRBD2 might be the D (6 bases). With 3 bases removed from V and 5 bases from J, the gap between germline ends came to 17 bases. This CDR3 has 15 amino acids. The germline V gene has CDR1 SGHVS and CDR2 FNYEAQ. DNA of the CDR3: TGTGCCAGCAGCTTTCCTTACGGGAGATACGACGAGCAGTACTTC. This translates into CASSFPYGRYDEQYF. Filled out from reference TRBV7-6 and TRBJ2-7, the complete variable domain reads GAGVSQSPRYKVTKRGQDVALRCDPISGHVSLYWYRQALGQGPEFLTYFNYEAQQDKSGLPNDRFSAERPEGSISTLTIQRTEQRDSAMYRCASSFPYGRYDEQYFGPGTRLTVT.

This clonotype was seen at least ten times. In DNA form, the CDR3 reads TGTGCCAGCAGTTTAGTGGTCCCTAACTATGGCTACACCTTC. It is translated as CASSLVVPNYGYTF. V and J are TRBV28 and TRBJ1-2; D gene ambiguous. Looked up from germline, CDR1 is MDHEN and CDR2 is SYDVKM. The germline V and J ends were trimmed by 2 bases and 0 bases, with 7 bases remaining between them. The CDR3 runs 14 residues.

Concerning this clonotype: A read error may produce the germline difference seen at one junction end. The chain has TRBV12-5 and TRBJ1-2, with D unresolved. The CDR3 is 11 amino acids. Germline-derived CDR1 and CDR2 are LGHNT and FRNRAP. CDR3 protein: CASGLAAGYTF. CDR3 coding DNA: TGTGCTAGTGGGTTGGCTGCTGGCTACACCTTC.

This clonotype was picked up many times. The chain uses TRBV5-6 and TRBJ2-2, with 12 bases identical to TRBD2. The J segment lost 5 bases and the V segment lost 1 base, leaving 6 bases of the junction unmatched. Germline loops: CDR1 SGHDT, CDR2 YYEEEE. CDR3 length: 17 residues. CDR3 in amino acids: CASSLLTSGRLTGELFF. DNA for the CDR3: TGTGCCAGCAGCTTGCTTACTAGCGGGAGGTTGACCGGGGAGCTGTTTTTT.

This clonotype was counted ten times or more. This chain joins TRBV12-3 or TRBV12-4 and TRBJ1-1; no clear D. CDR3 length: 14 residues. The V end was cut by 5 bases, the J end by 4 bases, with 14 bases between. Written as DNA, the CDR3 is TGTGCCAGCAGTCCAACCCTCCACGGCACTGAAGCTTTCTTT. It specifies CASSPTLHGTEAFF.

This clonotype appeared a few times. The chain recombines TRBV20-1 with TRBJ1-2, with TRBD1 identical over 8 bases. Germline CDR1 reads DFQATT; CDR2 reads SNEGSKA (reference sequence). The CDR3 extends over 13 amino acids. Trimming removed 6 bases from V and 2 bases from J; junction bases left unmatched: 5. CDR3 sequence: CSALTGANYGYTF. The CDR3 bases are TGCAGTGCCCTGACAGGGGCAAACTATGGCTACACCTTC.

This clonotype has at least ten counts. This chain connects TRBV30 to TRBJ1-5, with D hard to call. The CDR3 consists of 14 residues. Germline CDR1 GTSNPN, CDR2 SVGIG (reference sequence). V lost 2 bases, J lost 9 bases, and 17 bases lay in between. The CDR3 DNA is TGTGCCTGGAGTAGGACGGGCTGGGATCGGCCCCAGCATTTT. Translation: CAWSRTGWDRPQHF.

V and J are TRBV29-1 and TRBJ1-2; 11 positions agree with TRBD1. With 4 bases clipped from V and 8 bases from J, the junction kept 12 bases outside the gene matches. Germline assignment: CDR1 SQVTM and CDR2 ANQGSEA. This CDR3 region has 15 residues. Here the CDR3 DNA reads TGCAGCGTTGCCCCCGGGACAGGGGGTGCGAGGGGCTACACCTTC. Protein: CSVAPGTGGARGYTF.

This clonotype was detected only a few times. The chain links TRBV6-1 to TRBJ1-5; 9 bases are shared with TRBD1. The CDR3 totals 16 residues. Losses at the gene ends were 9 bases for V and 1 base for J; bases not matched to a gene: 10. The V gene's germline CDR1 is MNHNS and CDR2 SASEGT. CDR3 coding DNA: TGTGCCAGTAACCGGCCGGGACAGGGAAGCAATCAGCCCCAGCATTTT. The encoded protein is CASNRPGQGSNQPQHF.

This clonotype has a count of ten or more. The genes are TRBV12-3 or TRBV12-4 and TRBJ2-2, with 9 bases identical to TRBD1. V shed 6 bases, J shed 8 bases, and the junction held 10 bases outside the gene matches. This CDR3 contains 15 residues. DNA of the CDR3: TGTGCCAGCAGCCCGATAACAGGGGGCGCGGGGGAGCTGTTTTTT. It translates to CASSPITGGAGELFF.

This clonotype has at least ten counts. An end of the junction does not agree with germline; a read error may underlie this. V gene TRBV12-3 or TRBV12-4 combines with J gene TRBJ1-1; D remains unclear. The CDR3 contains 14 residues. CDR3 sequence: CACRTFGADTEAFF. The CDR3 nucleotides read TGTGCCTGCAGGACCTTCGGCGCAGACACTGAAGCTTTCTTT.